This T cell receptor beta chain comes out of a study of T-cell memory formation after mild COVID-19. Study overall: Across donors, TCR clusters were largely donor specific.

The sample holds many counts of this clonotype. TCRdb reprocessed the 5' RACE reads with MiXCR, giving one entry per CDR3 protein. The repertoire consists of more than 10,000 distinct CDR3 sequences, with around 15% occurring once and the leading ten covering roughly three fifths. V gave up 5 bases and J gave up 5 bases; unmatched junction bases: 8. This CDR3 has 16 amino acids. Germline V CDR1 and CDR2: MNHNY, SVGAGI (reference sequence). V gene TRBV6-6 combines with J gene TRBJ2-1; TRBD2 agrees at 11 bases. The clonotype originates from a man between 18 and 29 years old who had mild COVID-19 (a few samples of this study predate the infection). Cell type and time point are not known. Input material: PBMCs or a T cell subset sorted from them (not recorded which). The CDR3 nucleotides are TGTGCCAGCAGTCTACGGGTAGCGGGGGGGAACAATGAGCAGTTCTTC. Amino acid sequence: CASSLRVAGGNNEQFF.